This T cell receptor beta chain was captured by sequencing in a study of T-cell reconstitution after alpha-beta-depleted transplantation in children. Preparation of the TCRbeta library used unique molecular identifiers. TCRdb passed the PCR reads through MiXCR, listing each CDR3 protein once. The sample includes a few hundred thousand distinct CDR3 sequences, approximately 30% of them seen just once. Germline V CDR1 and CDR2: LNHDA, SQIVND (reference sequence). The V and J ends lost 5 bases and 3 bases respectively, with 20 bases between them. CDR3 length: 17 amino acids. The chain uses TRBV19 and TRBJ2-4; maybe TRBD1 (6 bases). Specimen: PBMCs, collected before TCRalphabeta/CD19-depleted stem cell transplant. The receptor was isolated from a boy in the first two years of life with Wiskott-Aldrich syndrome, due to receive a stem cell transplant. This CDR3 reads CASSVDRANFIKNIQYF. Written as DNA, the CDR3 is TGTGCCAGTAGTGTGGACAGAGCCAATTTTATCAAAAACATTCAGTACTTC.